Listed below are T cell receptor beta chains from one sample, sequenced in a study of blood T cells in healthy people across ages. TCRdb called the 5' RACE reads again in MiXCR, with one record for every CDR3 protein. The sample has 1.5 million to 2 million distinct CDR3 sequences, around half seen once; the top ten hold 2% to 2.5%. The material sequenced was blood. The receptors were gathered from a woman in her forties in good health. The CDR3 runs from the conserved cysteine through the conserved F or W.

cdr3_aa,j_call,v_call
CSVEVLSSGELFF,TRBJ2-2,TRBV29-1
CASSLVRGRGGYNEQFF,TRBJ2-1,TRBV7-2
CASSYSLIRAQETQYF,TRBJ2-5,TRBV6-5
CASSPTSGARIETQYF,TRBJ2-5,TRBV7-9
CASSLDYTNSPLHF,TRBJ1-6,TRBV7-2
CASSPLTSGFSYEQYF,TRBJ2-7,TRBV18
CASSATGFDEAFF,TRBJ1-1,TRBV6-1
CASSLGSGQGDTQYF,TRBJ2-3,TRBV11-2
CSARDLRTGADTQYF,TRBJ2-3,TRBV20-1
CATSRDRSSSAYEQYF,TRBJ2-7,TRBV15
CASSRETGDETQYF,TRBJ2-5,TRBV18
CSVAGQGTNEQYF,TRBJ2-5,TRBV29-1
CASSLSIVLRLADINEQFF,TRBJ2-1,TRBV28
CANSRQGNYGYTF,TRBJ1-2,TRBV12-3/TRBV12-4
CASSDPGQGPSEQYF,TRBJ2-7,TRBV2
CATSVGRPETQYF,TRBJ2-5,TRBV24-1
CASSLVPGAIQETQYF,TRBJ2-5,TRBV5-5
CASRNGAINSPLHF,TRBJ1-6,TRBV6-5
CASSVGVSRGDQETQYF,TRBJ2-5,TRBV9
CAGSSTNSGLRPYEQYF,TRBJ2-7,TRBV6-2/TRBV6-3
CSVAEGNQPQHF,TRBJ1-5,TRBV29-1
CASSLKGLAGDEQFF,TRBJ2-1,TRBV5-1
CAISQGQIGGLYGYTF,TRBJ1-2,TRBV10-3
CASSFLAGSDTDTQYF,TRBJ2-3,TRBV5-1
CASRFAGTVEAFF,TRBJ1-1,TRBV6-5
CAIGRSISQETQYF,TRBJ2-5,TRBV6-1
CASTVGGTEAFF,TRBJ1-1,TRBV6-2/TRBV6-3
CSAVDLIAKNIQYF,TRBJ2-4,TRBV20-1
CASSQNTEQFF,TRBJ2-1,TRBV7-3
CASSQEEGLSEKLFF,TRBJ1-4,TRBV4-1
CASSQDRQAAFATNEKLFF,TRBJ1-4,TRBV4-3
CASSLGTSSSEQYF,-,TRBV13
CASTTYLATSTDTQYF,TRBJ2-3,TRBV7-9
CASRPTGGLGGYTF,TRBJ1-2,TRBV25-1
CASSQQGQGCAQHF,TRBJ1-5,TRBV12-3/TRBV12-4
CACSPLGDEQFF,TRBJ2-1,TRBV7-2
CASSPVGLGGNYGYTF,TRBJ1-2,TRBV7-9
CASSFNSGLNEQFF,TRBJ2-1,TRBV7-2
CASSFTASSNYGYTF,TRBJ1-2,TRBV5-5
CASSLTGGHEQFF,TRBJ2-1,TRBV5-1
CASSWDGATNEKLFF,TRBJ1-4,TRBV7-2
CASSQGPQASPSYEQYF,TRBJ2-7,TRBV4-1
CASSADLGGNTEAFF,TRBJ1-1,TRBV18
CASSLASDSPYEQYF,TRBJ2-7,TRBV7-2
CATSPLEGTQYF,TRBJ2-5,TRBV24-1
CSASTASGADEQFF,TRBJ2-1,TRBV20-1
CASSPVRFGTEAFF,TRBJ1-1,TRBV6-5
CASSPTRGDGYTF,TRBJ1-2,TRBV27
CAISGYGETQYF,TRBJ2-5,TRBV10-3
CASSSSFKLAGTDTQYF,TRBJ2-3,TRBV28
CSAKDSRSDEQYF,TRBJ2-7,TRBV20-1
CASSAGTSGYEQYF,-,TRBV5-1
CASSRDMATEAFF,TRBJ1-1,TRBV4-3
CASSQDPQEDTQYF,TRBJ2-3,TRBV3-1
CASSPRPTSGGRNEQFF,TRBJ2-1,TRBV3-1
CASSQDWRGISYEQYF,TRBJ2-7,TRBV6-1
CASSSGTGEKLFF,TRBJ1-4,TRBV9
CASSLFSSHEQYF,TRBJ2-7,TRBV7-2
CASSFHGGHEQYF,-,TRBV7-8